What follows are 11 T cell receptor beta chains derived from one specimen sequenced in a study of blood T cell repertoires in COVID-19. TCRdb's table, derived via immunoSEQ multiplex PCR, lists solely in-frame clones and lacks some. The data contain 100,000 to 150,000 clones, more than 80% of them singletons. Sequenced: peripheral blood. The receptors stem from a woman aged 80 or over with COVID-19, enrolled during active disease.

This chain uses TRBV9 with TRBJ2-3; TRBD2 matches 10 bases. From germline, CDR1 is SGDLS and CDR2 YYNGEE. The CDR3 loop spans 18 amino acids. The junction had 14 bases not matched to a gene; V was cut back by 4 bases and J by 3 bases. The CDR3 loop is CASSNLASGSWRTDTQYF. The CDR3 DNA is TGTGCCAGCAGCAACCTCGCTAGCGGGAGTTGGAGGACAGATACGCAGTATTTT.

The DNA of the CDR3 is TGTGCCAGCAGCACCGAACTAGCGGACTCCTACGAGCAGTACTTC. Its protein is CASSTELADSYEQYF. The chain employs TRBV4-2 and TRBJ2-7, with 8 bases lining up with TRBD2. CDR3 size: 15 residues. The J segment lost 0 bases and the V segment lost 5 bases, leaving 6 bases of the junction unmatched. The germline V gene encodes CDR1 LGHNA and CDR2 YNFKEQ.

This clone has more than one count but fewer than ten. The rearrangement uses TRBV28 and TRBJ1-2; D perhaps matches TRBD1 (5 bases). V gave up 6 bases and J gave up 6 bases, with 17 bases separating them. This CDR3 is built from 14 residues. CDR1 and CDR2 from the germline V gene are MDHEN and SYDVKM. CDR3 amino acids: CASSSTRQKDGYTF. CDR3 nucleotides: TGTGCCAGCAGCTCAACCAGACAGAAGGATGGCTACACCTTC.

This clone has a handful of counts. The chain is built from TRBV6-6 and TRBJ2-1; TRBD2 agrees at 9 bases. V dropped 2 bases and J dropped 9; count of bases not matched to a gene: 11. CDR3 length: 16 residues. Germline V gene lookup returns CDR1 MNHNY and CDR2 SVGAGI (reference sequence). The CDR3 DNA reads TGTGCCAGCAGTTACGGGCTAGCGGGAAATGGGGGTGAGCAGTTCTTC. Amino acids: CASSYGLAGNGGEQFF.

J is TRBJ2-7 and V is TRBV7-3; 10 nucleotides align to TRBD1. V gave up 0 bases and J gave up 3 bases; unmatched junction bases: 5. Germline V gives CDR1 SGHTA, CDR2 FQGTGA. The CDR3 loop spans 16 amino acids. This CDR3 reads CASSLTPGQGHYEQYF. CDR3 coding DNA: TGTGCCAGCAGCTTAACTCCGGGACAGGGGCACTACGAGCAGTACTTC.

The chain has TRBV2 and TRBJ1-2, with D perhaps matching TRBD1 (5 bases). V was shortened by 3 bases and J by 7 bases, with 12 bases between the two germline ends. The CDR3 sequence is 13 residues long. From germline, CDR1 is SNHLY and CDR2 FYNNEI. CDR3 protein: CASSEIGAGGYTF. The CDR3 region has the DNA TGTGCCAGCAGTGAGATAGGGGCAGGTGGCTACACCTTC.

CDR3 region: CATRRGGPYEQYF. The CDR3 region has the DNA TGTGCCACCAGGCGGGGGGGACCGTACGAGCAGTACTTC. The genes are TRBV28 and TRBJ2-7, with TRBD2 matching over 9 bases. The CDR3 contains 13 residues. The germline CDR1 and CDR2 sequences are MDHEN and SYDVKM. Unmatched junction bases numbered 8, after V lost 10 bases and J lost 4 bases.

This clone was seen once. V usage is TRBV3-1 (or the pseudogene TRBV3-2) and J usage is TRBJ1-1; D uncertain. The CDR3 runs 15 residues. Germline V gene data show CDR1 as LGHDT and CDR2 as YNNKEL (reference sequence). The ends were cut back, 0 bases at V and 3 bases at J, with 11 bases in the middle. This CDR3 reads CASSQDLRGYTEAFF. The CDR3 coding sequence is TGTGCCAGCAGCCAAGATCTTCGAGGGTACACTGAAGCTTTCTTT.

DNA for the CDR3: TGTGCCAGCTCGGGCAGGGGGCCACCGAACACCGGGGAGCTGTTTTTT. It specifies CASSGRGPPNTGELFF. The chain is built from TRBV18 and TRBJ2-2; 8 bases are shared with TRBD1. J was trimmed by 0 bases and V by 6 bases; bases with no gene match: 6. CDR1 and CDR2 from the germline V gene are KGHSH and LQKENI. The CDR3 is 16 residues long.

V gene TRBV5-1 combines with J gene TRBJ1-2; TRBD1 agrees at 10 bases. The CDR3 runs to 17 residues. Germline V gene data show CDR1 as SGHRS and CDR2 as YFSETQ. J was trimmed by 10 bases and V by 0 bases; bases with no gene match: 15. The CDR3 bases are TGCGCCAGCAGCTTGGCCATTGAATCACGGGACAGGGGTTCCTACACCTTC. Its protein product is CASSLAIESRDRGSYTF. The whole variable domain, remainder taken from reference TRBV5-1 and TRBJ1-2, is KAGVTQTPRYLIKTRGQQVTLSCSPISGHRSVSWYQQTPGQGLQFLFEYFSETQRNKGNFPGRFSGRQFSNSRSEMNVSTLELGDSALYLCASSLAIESRDRGSYTFGSGTRLTVV.

The rearrangement links TRBV28 to TRBJ1-1; D perhaps matches TRBD1 (5 bases). Germline assignment: CDR1 MDHEN and CDR2 SYDVKM. The CDR3 contains 13 residues. Trimming removed 10 bases at V and 0 bases at J, with 12 bases between. This CDR3 is CATADTVNTEAFF. The CDR3 DNA sequence: TGTGCCACTGCGGACACCGTGAACACTGAAGCTTTCTTT.